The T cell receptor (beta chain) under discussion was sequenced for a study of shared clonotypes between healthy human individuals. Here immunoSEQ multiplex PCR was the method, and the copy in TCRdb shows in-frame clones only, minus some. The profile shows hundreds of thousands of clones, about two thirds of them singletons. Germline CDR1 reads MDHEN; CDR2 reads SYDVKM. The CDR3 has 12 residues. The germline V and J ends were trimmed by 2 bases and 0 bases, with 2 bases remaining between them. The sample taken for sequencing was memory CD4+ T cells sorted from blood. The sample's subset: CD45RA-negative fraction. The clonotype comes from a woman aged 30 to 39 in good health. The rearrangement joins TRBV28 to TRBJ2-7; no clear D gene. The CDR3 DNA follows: TGTGCCAGCAGTTTAGACTCCTACGAGCAGTACTTC. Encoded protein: CASSLDSYEQYF.